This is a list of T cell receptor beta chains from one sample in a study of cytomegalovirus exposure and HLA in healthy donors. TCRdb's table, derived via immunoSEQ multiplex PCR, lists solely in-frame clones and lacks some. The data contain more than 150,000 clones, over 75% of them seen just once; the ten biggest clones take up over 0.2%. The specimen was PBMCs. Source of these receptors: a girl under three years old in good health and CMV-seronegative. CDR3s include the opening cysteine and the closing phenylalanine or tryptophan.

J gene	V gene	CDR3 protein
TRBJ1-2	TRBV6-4	CASRPTGRDGYTF
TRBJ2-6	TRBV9	CASSQLPGANVLTF
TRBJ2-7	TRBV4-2	CASSQEWVLTSGYRPYEQYF
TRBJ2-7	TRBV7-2	CASSLATSGSSYEQYF
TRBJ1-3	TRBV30	CAYPKGAGNTIYF
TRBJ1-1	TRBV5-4	CASSLGGGNTEAFF
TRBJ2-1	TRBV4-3	CASSQDRVYNEQFF
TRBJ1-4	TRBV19	CASSTDRTNEKLFF
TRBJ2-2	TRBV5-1	CASSGGTGRTGELFF
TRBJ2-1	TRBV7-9	CASTHPWEGHNEQFF
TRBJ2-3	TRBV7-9	CASSPSGGATFTDTQYF
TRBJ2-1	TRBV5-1	CASSSMPGQVNEQFF
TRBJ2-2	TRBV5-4	CASSLVLDSHTGELFF
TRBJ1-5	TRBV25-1	CASSETGDRGNQPQHF
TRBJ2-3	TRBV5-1	CASSLVGRSGPGGDTQYF
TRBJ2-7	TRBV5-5	CASSFSTEHLYYEQYF
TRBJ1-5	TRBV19	CASSMGRGSQPQHF
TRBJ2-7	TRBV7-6	CASSLEVGRGSYEQYF
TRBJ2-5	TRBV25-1	CASSESAGTGGETQYF
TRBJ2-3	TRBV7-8	CASSFTGTSGFSTDTQYF